The 21 T cell receptor beta chains reported below all come from one sample, sequenced in a study of cytomegalovirus exposure and HLA in healthy donors. 60 Vbeta and 13 Jbeta primers were used in PCR. This table comes from immunoSEQ multiplex PCR, and its TCRdb copy is limited to in-frame clones, with some not included. Among about 300,000 clones, 70% to 90% were seen once, and the ten largest hold 3.5% to 4%. The sequenced material came from PBMCs. These receptor sequences come from a man between 40 and 49 years old in good health and CMV-seropositive.

This chain joins TRBV6-5 and TRBJ2-3; 11 nucleotides line up with TRBD1. V shed 4 bases and J 4 bases; nucleotides not matched to a gene: 1. Germline CDR1 reads MNHEY; CDR2 reads SVGAGI. The CDR3 has 14 residues. CDR3 sequence (DNA): TGTGCCAGCAGTTGGACAGGGGGCCCAGATACGCAGTATTTT. Residues: CASSWTGGPDTQYF.

The CDR3 DNA sequence: TGTGCCAGCAGCTTAGAGCGACTCACAGATACGCAGTATTTT. Translation: CASSLERLTDTQYF. The chain is built from TRBV7-6 and TRBJ2-3, with D hard to call. CDR1 SGHVS and CDR2 FNYEAQ come from the germline V gene. The ends were cut back, 1 base at V and 2 bases at J, with 7 bases in the middle. The CDR3 runs 14 residues.

The chain links TRBV11-2 to TRBJ2-7; 10 nucleotides match TRBD2. The germline V gene encodes CDR1 SGHAT and CDR2 FQNNGV. After removal of 1 base from V and 4 bases from J, the junction contained 4 bases not matched to a gene. The CDR3 spans 15 residues. CDR3 DNA sequence: TGTGCCAGCAGCTTAGTACTAGCGGGAACGTACGAGCAGTACTTC. Protein: CASSLVLAGTYEQYF.

The J gene is TRBJ2-7, the V gene TRBV18; weak D call: TRBD1 (5 bases). The germline gives CDR1 KGHSH, CDR2 LQKENI. The ends were cut back, 5 bases at V and 6 bases at J, with 17 bases in the middle. This CDR3 spans 14 amino acids. CDR3 DNA: TGTGCCAGCTCATACCAGGACACTGGGTTCGAGCAGTACTTC. It encodes CASSYQDTGFEQYF.

The genes are TRBV27 and TRBJ1-1; D might be TRBD1 (5 bases). The CDR3 spans 17 residues. V was cut by 2 bases and J by 3 bases, with 19 bases left in between. Germline loops: CDR1 MNHEY, CDR2 SMNVEV (reference sequence). The CDR3 sequence is CASSLERMQGKDTEAFF. CDR3 nucleotides: TGTGCCAGCAGTTTAGAACGAATGCAGGGAAAGGACACTGAAGCTTTCTTT.

This clone has just one count. The rearrangement joins TRBV7-6 to TRBJ2-5, with TRBD1 matching over 8 bases. The CDR3 contains 14 residues. Per germline, CDR1 SGHVS and CDR2 FNYEAQ. Trimming cost V 5 bases and J 2 bases; bases outside gene matches: 4. In DNA form, the CDR3 reads TGTGCCAGCAGCCGGGACAGGCAACAAGAGACCCAGTACTTC. The encoded protein is CASSRDRQQETQYF.

This clone was found a few times. The J gene is TRBJ1-1, the V gene TRBV19; 10 nucleotides match TRBD1. Germline V CDR1 and CDR2: LNHDA, SQIVND (reference sequence). Germline trimming cut 5 bases from V and 11 bases from J; bases unmatched to any gene: 5. CDR3 length: 12 residues. The CDR3 reads CASSERQGAAFF. For the CDR3, the DNA is TGTGCCAGTAGTGAGCGACAGGGGGCCGCTTTCTTT.

The rearrangement links TRBV11-2 to TRBJ2-7, with D hard to call. Trimming removed 0 bases from V and 0 bases from J, with 18 bases in between. CDR1 is SGHAT and CDR2 is FQNNGV in the germline V gene. This CDR3 region has 18 residues. CDR3 loop: CASSLDFNRGSSSYEQYF. CDR3 coding DNA: TGTGCCAGCAGCTTAGATTTTAACCGCGGTTCAAGCTCCTACGAGCAGTACTTC.

In its sample, this clone was seen a few times. CDR3 DNA sequence: TGCGCCAGCAGCCAAGTTCTAGCGGGGAGTCTCGAGCAGTACTTC. It is translated as CASSQVLAGSLEQYF. This chain links TRBV4-1 with TRBJ2-7, with TRBD2 matching 9 bases. Germline V gene sequence: CDR1 MGHRA, CDR2 YSYEKL. The CDR3 covers 15 residues. Unmatched junction bases numbered 7, after V lost 1 base and J lost 6 bases.

The chain carries TRBV27 and TRBJ2-7; TRBD2 matches 11 bases. Trimming removed 4 bases from V and 2 bases from J; junction bases left unmatched: 10. This CDR3 has 17 amino acids. Germline assignment: CDR1 MNHEY and CDR2 SMNVEV (reference sequence). In DNA, the CDR3 is TGTGCCAGCAGTTCCGGGTGGGGACTAGCGGAGGCCTACGAGCAGTACTTC. It translates to CASSSGWGLAEAYEQYF.

The chain joins TRBV29-1 to TRBJ2-3; D is perhaps TRBD2 (6 bases). This CDR3 is 16 amino acids long. The V gene's germline CDR1 is SQVTM and CDR2 ANQGSEA. V was cut by 0 bases and J by 2 bases, with 15 bases left in between. For the CDR3, the DNA is TGCAGCGTTGAAGACGTAGCGGTTGGGGCCACAGATACGCAGTATTTT. This gives the protein CSVEDVAVGATDTQYF.

This clone was seen a single time. The chain uses TRBV18 and TRBJ2-5, with 10 bases fitting TRBD1. CDR1 KGHSH and CDR2 LQKENI come from the germline V gene. This CDR3 is 15 amino acids long. V dropped 0 bases and J dropped 4; count of bases not matched to a gene: 2. The CDR3 is CASSPPTGGRETQYF. In DNA form, the CDR3 reads TGTGCCAGCTCACCACCGACAGGGGGCAGAGAGACCCAGTACTTC. Variable domain in full (rest from reference TRBV18 and TRBJ2-5): NAGVMQNPRHLVRRRGQEARLRCSPMKGHSHVYWYRQLPEEGLKFMVYLQKENIIDESGMPKERFSAEFPKEGPSILRIQQVVRGDSAAYFCASSPPTGGRETQYFGPGTRLLVL.

The rearrangement links TRBV7-3 to TRBJ1-1, with D unclear. Germline V gives CDR1 SGHTA, CDR2 FQGTGA. This CDR3 has 13 residues. V lost 8 bases and J lost 1, with 11 bases in between. CDR3 loop: CASGRARNTEAFF. CDR3 in DNA: TGTGCCAGCGGGCGGGCCAGGAACACTGAAGCTTTCTTT.

The chain carries TRBV27 and TRBJ2-7; TRBD2 matches 11 bases. Germline values: CDR1 MNHEY, CDR2 SMNVEV (reference sequence). The CDR3 is made up of 15 amino acids. The junction had 6 bases not matched to a gene; V was cut back by 5 bases and J by 3 bases. DNA for the CDR3: TGTGCCAGCAGTCCGACTAGCGGGGAGCGCTACGAGCAGTACTTC. Its translation is CASSPTSGERYEQYF.

The rearrangement links TRBV6-1 to TRBJ2-5, with 8 nucleotides matching TRBD2. Germline CDR1 reads MNHNS; CDR2 reads SASEGT. The CDR3 extends over 12 amino acids. The CDR3 reads CASGAGGETQYF. The CDR3, as DNA: TGTGCTAGCGGGGCAGGAGGGGAGACCCAGTACTTC.

V and J are TRBV6-5 and TRBJ2-1, with D maybe TRBD2 (6 bases). This CDR3 is 15 amino acids long. Germline V gene sequence: CDR1 MNHEY, CDR2 SVGAGI. V was pared by 5 bases and J by 7 bases, with 18 bases between. In DNA form, the CDR3 reads TGTGCCAGCAGTCCTCGCCGGGGCGCGGGAAATGAGCAGTTCTTC. Its translation is CASSPRRGAGNEQFF.

This clone has just one count. V usage is TRBV11-2 and J usage is TRBJ2-7; a weak D match, TRBD1 (6 bases). Germline V gene lookup returns CDR1 SGHAT and CDR2 FQNNGV. The CDR3 totals 12 residues. The V gene lost 5 bases and the J gene lost 4 bases, with 9 bases spanning the gap. The chain's CDR3 is CASSTQGYEQYF. As DNA, the CDR3 is TGTGCCAGCAGCACCCAGGGGTACGAGCAGTACTTC.

The rearrangement joins TRBV7-6 to TRBJ1-2; 9 positions match TRBD1. V lost 4 bases, J lost 0 bases, and 6 bases stayed unmatched. Germline V gene lookup returns CDR1 SGHVS and CDR2 FNYEAQ. CDR3 length equals 16 residues. The CDR3 DNA sequence: TGTGCCAGCAGCTCTTTACAGGGGGCCTCTAACTATGGCTACACCTTC. It encodes CASSSLQGASNYGYTF.

The V gene is TRBV28, the J gene TRBJ2-7; D gene uncertain. Germline assignment: CDR1 MDHEN and CDR2 SYDVKM. V lost 8 bases and J lost 2, with 10 bases in between. This CDR3 contains 12 residues. CDR3 nucleotides: TGTGCCAGCGTTCGGTCAACCTACGAGCAGTACTTC. Amino acids: CASVRSTYEQYF.

The J gene is TRBJ2-7, the V gene TRBV11-1; 9 bases line up with TRBD1. Germline V gives CDR1 SGHAT, CDR2 FQDESV (reference sequence). J gave up 2 bases and V 4 bases, and 9 bases lay outside the gene matches. This CDR3 is built from 16 residues. This CDR3 reads CASSSPRDREAYEQYF. In nucleotides, the CDR3 is TGTGCCAGCAGCTCCCCCCGGGACAGGGAAGCCTACGAGCAGTACTTC.

With respect to this clone: One junction end disagrees with the germline gene, perhaps due to a read error. The chain recombines TRBV7-6 with TRBJ2-7, with 11 bases fitting TRBD2. Per the germline V gene, CDR1 is SGHVS and CDR2 is FNYEAQ. There are 13 residues in the CDR3. CDR3 sequence reads: CASTLAGGSEQYF. CDR3 in DNA: TGTGCCAGCACCTTAGCGGGAGGGTCGGAGCAGTACTTC.